This T cell receptor (beta chain) was profiled in a study of T-cell memory formation after mild COVID-19. With respect to this clonotype: Its target is unknown.

Employing constant-segment primers, 5'RACE generated TCR alpha and TCR beta cDNA libraries bearing sample barcodes and UMIs. TCRdb redid the calling of the 5' RACE reads with MiXCR, one entry per CDR3 protein. This sample yields hundreds of thousands of distinct CDR3 sequences, of which about 15% are seen a single time; approximately 20% belongs to the top ten. Findings and caveats of the study: While clones contracting from day 15 to 85 were balanced between CD4 and CD8, later expanders leaned CD4+. SARS-CoV-2 specificity of second-wave clones peaking day 37 was unconfirmed. A subset of responding clones appeared in pre-infection memory, suggesting cross-reactive memory joined.

The origin of this receptor is a man younger than 30 who had mild COVID-19 (a few samples of this study predate the infection). Cell type and time point are not known. Material for sequencing was PBMCs or a T cell subset sorted from them (not recorded which).

The DNA for the CDR3 is TGCAGCGTTGACCCGGCGACTCAAGAGACCCAGTACTTC. Its translation: CSVDPATQETQYF. The chain recombines TRBV29-1 with TRBJ2-5; D ambiguous. Germline loops: CDR1 SQVTM, CDR2 ANQGSEA. With 3 bases removed from V and 2 bases from J, the gap between germline ends came to 10 bases. The CDR3 is 13 amino acids.